A single sample gave rise to the 30 T cell receptor beta chains below, sequenced in a study of shared clonotypes between healthy human individuals. The table came from immunoSEQ multiplex PCR; TCRdb's copy has only in-frame clones and leaves some out. The sample holds about 490,000 clones; 81% are singletons and the top ten take about 12%. Sequences were obtained from PBMCs. The receptors come from a woman between 40 and 50 years old in good health. Some clones in this sample may be carry-over from other donors' samples.

This chain joins TRBV9 and TRBJ2-5; 8 bases are shared with TRBD1. The CDR3 extends over 14 amino acids. Trimming cost V 4 bases and J 1 base; bases outside gene matches: 3. Germline lookup yields CDR1 SGDLS and CDR2 YYNGEE. CDR3 sequence: CASSLGQGQETQYF. In DNA form, the CDR3 reads TGTGCCAGCAGCCTCGGACAGGGCCAAGAGACCCAGTACTTC.

The CDR3 DNA sequence: TGTGCCAGCCTTTCTGGGCGGGACACTGAAGCTTTCTTT. It is translated as CASLSGRDTEAFF. The gene calls are TRBV6-6 and TRBJ1-1; D not resolved. Trimming stripped 8 bases from V and 3 bases from J, with 13 bases between. The CDR3 is 13 amino acids. In germline, CDR1 is MNHNY, CDR2 SVGAGI (reference sequence).

The J gene is TRBJ1-1, the V gene TRBV4-2, with D tentatively TRBD1 (6 bases). Germline V lookup: CDR1 LGHNA, CDR2 YNFKEQ. CDR3 length equals 13 residues. Trimming cost V 4 bases and J 1 base, with 7 bases left between them. The CDR3 reads CASSLQGNTEAFF. In DNA form, the CDR3 reads TGTGCCAGCAGCCTACAGGGGAACACTGAAGCTTTCTTT.

This sequence joins TRBV15 and TRBJ1-5; D perhaps matches TRBD1 (5 bases). Trimming removed 1 base at V and 3 bases at J, with 10 bases between. Germline CDR1 and CDR2: LNHNV and YYDKDF (reference sequence). The CDR3 length is 15 residues. The DNA of the CDR3 is TGTGCCACCAGCAGAGGAGACAGCTTCAATCAGCCCCAGCATTTT. Encoded protein: CATSRGDSFNQPQHF. Based on the CDR3 plus reference TRBV15 and TRBJ1-5, the full variable domain is DAMVIQNPRYQVTQFGKPVTLSCSQTLNHNVMYWYQQKSSQAPKLLFHYYDKDFNNEADTPDNFQSRRPNTSFCFLDIRSPGLGDTAMYLCATSRGDSFNQPQHFGDGTRLSIL.

This clone has just one count. V and J are TRBV11-2 and TRBJ2-7; D gene uncertain. Trimming removed 0 bases at V and 3 bases at J, with 9 bases between. The CDR3 has 14 amino acids. In germline, CDR1 is SGHAT, CDR2 FQNNGV. In DNA form, the CDR3 reads TGTGCCAGCAGCTTAGATCTGATTTACTACGAGCAGTACTTC. This codes for CASSLDLIYYEQYF.

The V and J genes are TRBV5-8 and TRBJ1-2; perhaps TRBD1 as D (5 bases). CDR1 is SGHTS and CDR2 is YDEGEE in the germline V gene. This CDR3 contains 15 residues. Between the trimmed V and J ends, which lost 0 bases and 4 bases, there was a span of 13 bases. CDR3 nucleotide sequence: TGTGCCAGCAGCTTGGATGTGGGGGGAGGCTATGGCTACACCTTC. This translates into CASSLDVGGGYGYTF. The complete variable domain, with remaining parts taken from reference TRBV5-8 and TRBJ1-2, reads EAGVTQSPTHLIKTRGQQATLRCSPISGHTSVYWYQQALGLGLQFLLWYDEGEERNRGNFPPRFSGRQFPNYSSELNVNALELEDSALYLCASSLDVGGGYGYTFGSGTRLTVV.

The chain joins TRBV9 to TRBJ2-1, with 10 bases identical to TRBD2. CDR1 is SGDLS, CDR2 YYNGEE, per germline. The V segment lost 0 bases and the J segment 1 base; nucleotides outside the gene matches: 1. The CDR3 consists of 16 residues. The CDR3 DNA reads TGTGCCAGCAGCGTAGATAGCGGGAGGTCCTACAATGAGCAGTTCTTC. Protein sequence: CASSVDSGRSYNEQFF.

This clone was counted between two and nine times. Since the CDR3 does not end with the conserved phenylalanine or tryptophan, this likely comes from a read error. The V and J genes are TRBV29-1 and TRBJ1-2; D is uncertain. The CDR3 is 11 residues long. Trimming took off 7 bases at V and 2 bases at J, with 8 bases between the two ends. Germline CDR1 reads SQVTM; CDR2 reads ANQGSEA. The CDR3: CSESPNYGYTI. The DNA for the CDR3 is TGCAGCGAGTCCCCAAACTATGGCTACACCATC.

The chain links TRBV30 to TRBJ2-5; TRBD2 agrees at 9 bases. V shed 4 bases, J shed 4 bases, and the junction held 7 bases outside the gene matches. The CDR3 length is 14 residues. Germline CDR1 GTSNPN, CDR2 SVGIG (reference sequence). DNA of the CDR3: TGTGCCTGGACCAGTGGGACTAGCTTAGAGACCCAGTACTTC. Translation gives CAWTSGTSLETQYF.

Only one count was recorded for this clone. The rearrangement links TRBV5-4 to TRBJ2-2; 11 nucleotides align to TRBD2. Germline-derived CDR1 and CDR2 are SGHNT and YYREEE (reference sequence). The CDR3 contains 14 residues. For the CDR3, the DNA is TGTGTCTGGCGGGCTAGCGGGAGGAACGGGGAGCTGTTTTTT. Protein sequence: CVWRASGRNGELFF.

A note on this clone: A read error likely explains this, since a far larger clone differs by one base. This rearrangement joins TRBV29-1 to TRBJ2-1; 8 positions agree with TRBD2. Germline V lookup: CDR1 SQVTM, CDR2 ANQGSEA. The CDR3 consists of 14 residues. The CDR3 coding sequence is TGCAGCGTTGCCGGACTAGCCCCTTCCAATGAGCGGTTCTTC. Translating it yields CSVAGLAPSNERFF.

This clone was picked up one time. J is TRBJ2-7 and V is TRBV28, with TRBD1 identical over 12 bases. The CDR3 covers 17 residues. J lost 5 bases, V lost 6 bases, and 14 bases had no gene match. CDR1 and CDR2 from the germline V gene are MDHEN and SYDVKM. CDR3 coding DNA: TGTGCCAGCAGCTTCTCCCGGTCCGGGACAGGGGGCGACGAGCAGTACTTC. Residues: CASSFSRSGTGGDEQYF.

V gene TRBV5-5 combines with J gene TRBJ1-1; unclear D gene. Trimming removed 5 bases at V and 7 bases at J, with 15 bases between. Germline V gene lookup returns CDR1 SGHKS and CDR2 YYEKEE (reference sequence). The CDR3 has 13 residues. The CDR3 region has the DNA TGTGCCAGCAGTCGCCAGCGGAGAATTGAAGCTTTCTTT. Its protein is CASSRQRRIEAFF.

This clone was picked up a small number of times. Different DNA sequences within this sample yield the same CDR3. The chain uses TRBV18 and TRBJ2-5; tentative D call: TRBD2 (6 bases). The end of the DNA fits TRBJ2-7 better, so the J call may be wrong. The CDR3 has 18 amino acids. Germline V gene data show CDR1 as KGHSH and CDR2 as LQKENI. DNA for the CDR3: TGTGCCAGCTCACCACCGGGGGACTTCTCCACTAAGATCTACGAGCAGTACTTC. It translates to CASSPPGDFSTKIYEQYF.

The chain recombines TRBV6-1 with TRBJ2-7; 10 bases are a match to TRBD1. The V and J ends lost 4 bases and 2 bases, in that order; junction bases with no gene match: 8. CDR3 size: 16 residues. Per the germline V gene, CDR1 is MNHNS and CDR2 is SASEGT. In nucleotides, the CDR3 is TGTGCCAGCAGTGCCTCTCCCGGGACAGGGGCCTACGAGCAGTACTTC. Translated: CASSASPGTGAYEQYF.

In its sample, this clone was seen once. This chain uses TRBV15 with TRBJ2-3; no clear D. CDR1 is LNHNV and CDR2 is YYDKDF in the germline V gene (reference sequence). CDR3 size: 14 residues. Trimming took 3 bases from V and 5 from J, leaving 12 bases between them. The CDR3 bases are TGTGCCACCAGCAGCAATGGGGTTGGAGATACGCAGTATTTT. It codes for CATSSNGVGDTQYF.

The CDR3 loop is CASSFGAVTGELFF. As DNA, the CDR3 is TGTGCCAGCAGCTTTGGAGCGGTTACCGGGGAGCTGTTTTTT. V and J are TRBV7-8 and TRBJ2-2, with a possible D match to TRBD2 (5 bases). Deletions cut 3 bases from V and 5 bases from J, with 10 bases between. Germline V CDR1 and CDR2: SGHVS, FQNEAQ. The CDR3 is 14 residues long.

This clone appeared many times. Other nucleotide sequences in the sample specify the same CDR3. The chain couples TRBV5-1 to TRBJ2-1, with 10 bases matching TRBD2. Unmatched junction bases numbered 3, after V lost 0 bases and J lost 0 bases. The CDR3 loop spans 17 amino acids. CDR1 is SGHRS, CDR2 YFSETQ, per germline. The CDR3 nucleotides read TGCGCCAGCAGCTTGGAGGCTAGCGGGAGCTCCTACAATGAGCAGTTCTTC. It yields the protein CASSLEASGSSYNEQFF. Looking up the rest from reference TRBV5-1 and TRBJ2-1 gives the full variable domain: KAGVTQTPRYLIKTRGQQVTLSCSPISGHRSVSWYQQTPGQGLQFLFEYFSETQRNKGNFPGRFSGRQFSNSRSEMNVSTLELGDSALYLCASSLEASGSSYNEQFFGPGTRLTVL.

For this clone: A far larger clone is just one base off, so this is likely a read error. The rearrangement links TRBV4-1 to TRBJ1-2; D remains unclear. The length of the CDR3 is 16 residues. The V and J ends lost 3 bases and 6 bases respectively, with 20 bases between them. Germline CDR1 MGHRA, CDR2 YSYEKL. The CDR3 here is CASSHSEWAPQDGYTF. In nucleotides, the CDR3 is TGCGCCAGCAGCCACTCCGAGTGGGCCCCGCAGGATGGCTACACCTTC.

The CDR3 DNA follows: TGCAGCGTTGATTGGCAGCACTATGGCTACACCTTC. It encodes CSVDWQHYGYTF. The chain combines TRBV29-1 with TRBJ1-2, with D hard to call. Germline loops: CDR1 SQVTM, CDR2 ANQGSEA. This CDR3 has 12 amino acids. With 3 bases removed from V and 3 bases from J, the gap between germline ends came to 8 bases. The variable domain in full, with the rest retrieved from reference TRBV29-1 and TRBJ1-2, is SAVISQKPSRDICQRGTSLTIQCQVDSQVTMMFWYRQQPGQSLTLIATANQGSEATYESGFVIDKFPISRPNLTFSTLTVSNMSPEDSSIYLCSVDWQHYGYTFGSGTRLTVV.

The J gene is TRBJ1-2, the V gene TRBV2, with TRBD1 identical over 8 bases. Losses at the gene ends were 1 base for V and 1 base for J; bases not matched to a gene: 11. The CDR3 length is 18 residues. Germline V lookup: CDR1 SNHLY, CDR2 FYNNEI. As DNA, the CDR3 is TGTGCCAGCAGTGAAGTCCGGGACAGGCTCTCTCTTAACTATGGCTACACCTTC. Residues: CASSEVRDRLSLNYGYTF.

This chain connects TRBV6-5 to TRBJ2-7, with a possible D match to TRBD2 (5 bases). From germline, CDR1 is MNHEY and CDR2 SVGAGI. V was pared by 2 bases and J by 4 bases, with 15 bases between. This CDR3 is built from 15 residues. The CDR3, as DNA: TGTGCCAGCAGTTACAGGGCTAGCCAACGTTACGAGCAGTACTTC. This translates into CASSYRASQRYEQYF.

This clone was seen just once. This may be a read error: a much more frequent sequence differs by one nucleotide. The chain links TRBV7-3 to TRBJ1-2; D perhaps matches TRBD1 (6 bases). The CDR3 spans 15 residues. Germline-derived CDR1 and CDR2 are SGHTA and FQGTGA. The CDR3 DNA follows: TGTGCCGGCAGCTTAAGTGGGGGCCCGGGGTATGGCTACACCTTC. Encoded protein: CAGSLSGGPGYGYTF.

The V and J genes are TRBV4-3 and TRBJ2-1; D may be TRBD1 (5 bases). There are 15 residues in the CDR3. Germline loops: CDR1 LGHNA, CDR2 YSLEER. Trimming stripped 3 bases from V and 2 bases from J, with 11 bases between. CDR3 bases: TGCGCCAGCAGCCAGAACCGACAGCCCTACAATGAGCAGTTCTTC. Protein product: CASSQNRQPYNEQFF.

Turning to this clone: With only one base between it and a far larger clone, this is likely a read error. The sample contains more than one DNA sequence encoding this CDR3. The chain has TRBV7-9 and TRBJ2-6, with D maybe TRBD2 (6 bases). V was cut by 7 bases and J by 2 bases, with 12 bases left in between. This CDR3 contains 15 residues. CDR1 is SEHNR and CDR2 is FQNEAQ in the germline V gene (reference sequence). The CDR3 loop is CASTGGGAGANVLTF. CDR3 DNA: TGTGCCAGCACCGGCGGCGGGGCTGGGGCCAACGTCCTGACTTTC.

This chain uses TRBV6-5 with TRBJ1-1, with a tentative D call TRBD1 (5 bases). Between the trimmed V and J ends, which lost 0 bases and 0 bases, there was a span of 8 bases. The germline V gene has CDR1 MNHEY and CDR2 SVGAGI. This CDR3 has 15 residues. The CDR3 loop reads CASSYSIRVNTEAFF. CDR3 in DNA: TGTGCCAGCAGTTACTCGATCAGGGTGAACACTGAAGCTTTCTTT.

A word on this clone: A much larger clone is a single base away; this may be a read error. This chain joins TRBV6-5 and TRBJ2-5; the match to TRBD1 covers 7 bases. The CDR3 loop spans 13 amino acids. Germline CDR1 is MNHEY and CDR2 is SVGAGI. The V segment lost 5 bases and the J segment 5 bases; nucleotides outside the gene matches: 5. The CDR3: CASSDRVRETQYF. CDR3 in DNA: TGTGCCAGCAGTGACAGGGTCAGGGAGACCCAGTACTTC.

The count of this clone is one. This sequence joins TRBV5-1 and TRBJ2-5; 8 bases agree with TRBD2. Losses at the gene ends were 2 bases for V and 5 bases for J; bases not matched to a gene: 11. Germline V lookup: CDR1 SGHRS, CDR2 YFSETQ. The CDR3 sequence is 16 residues long. The CDR3 DNA follows: TGCGCCAGCAGCTTTCTGTCGGGAGGGCCACGGGAGACCCAGTACTTC. Its protein product is CASSFLSGGPRETQYF.

The chain is built from TRBV6-1 and TRBJ2-7; TRBD1 agrees at 8 bases. Germline lookup yields CDR1 MNHNS and CDR2 SASEGT. The CDR3 is 15 amino acids. The J segment lost 4 bases and the V segment lost 6 bases, leaving 11 bases of the junction unmatched. The CDR3 DNA sequence: TGTGCCAGCAGCAAACAGGGGGACGGGGGATACGAGCAGTACTTC. This sequence encodes CASSKQGDGGYEQYF.

V gene TRBV19 combines with J gene TRBJ2-7; 9 positions agree with TRBD1. The germline V gene encodes CDR1 LNHDA and CDR2 SQIVND (reference sequence). The CDR3 length is 14 residues. The J segment lost 3 bases and the V segment lost 9 bases, leaving 9 bases of the junction unmatched. The CDR3 DNA sequence: TGTGCCAGCCGGAGGACAGGGGAGCTCTACGAGCAGTACTTC. Its protein product is CASRRTGELYEQYF.